This is a list of T cell receptor beta chains from one sample in a study of long-term antiretroviral therapy in people with HIV. Data came from immunoSEQ multiplex PCR; TCRdb stores just in-frame clones and leaves some out. This table holds 13,000 or so clones, roughly 80% found once. The specimen comprised unsorted PBMCs, sampled 1.3 years after starting antiretroviral therapy. These receptors originate from a woman between 18 and 29 years old with HIV. Both conserved end residues are part of each CDR3. A D gene is named only where the DNA matches it firmly. Part of the rows lack a size; the others show once, few, many or a class for expanded clones.

clone_size,d_call,v_call,j_call,cdr3_nt,cdr3_aa
.,.,TRBV5-4,TRBJ2-5,TGTGCCAGCAGTGCAGACCGGTGGGAGACCCAGTACTTC,CASSADRWETQYF
few,.,TRBV19,TRBJ1-1,TGTGCCAGTAGTATAGATTCTCCGGTGGGGAGGGTGAACACTGAAGCTTTCTTT,CASSIDSPVGRVNTEAFF
.,TRBD1,TRBV28,TRBJ2-7,TGTGCCAGCAGTTTGGGGACAGACGAGCAGTACTTC,CASSLGTDEQYF
once,.,TRBV29-1,TRBJ1-3,TGCAGCGTTGTCGGGACTCCCCTCGAAAACACCATATATTTT,CSVVGTPLENTIYF
once,.,TRBV9,TRBJ2-2,TGTGCCAGCAGCCCCTCAGGGGCCCAAACCGGGGAGCTGTTTTTT,CASSPSGAQTGELFF
.,.,TRBV18,TRBJ1-6,TGTGCCAGCTCACCACCGGGATCAGGAAATAATTCACCCCTCCACTTT,CASSPPGSGNNSPLHF
.,.,TRBV7-9,TRBJ2-7,TGTGCCAGCAGCTCCGACACTAGCTCGATACACTACGAGCAGTACTTC,CASSSDTSSIHYEQYF
once,TRBD1,TRBV27,TRBJ2-6,TGTGCCAGCAGTCCGGGCAGGGGGTCTGGGGCCAACGTCCTGACTTTC,CASSPGRGSGANVLTF
.,.,TRBV27,TRBJ1-5,TGTGCCAGCAGTTACACCACCAATGAGCCCCAGCATTTT,CASSYTTNEPQHF
.,TRBD1,TRBV6-5,TRBJ1-1,TGTGCCAGCAGTTACCCGAGGACAGGGGGTAATACTGAAGCTTTCTTT,CASSYPRTGGNTEAFF
.,TRBD2,TRBV4-2,TRBJ2-5,TGTGCCAGCAGCCAACCAAACACCGGGACTAGCGGGAGAACGGAGACCCAGTACTTC,CASSQPNTGTSGRTETQYF
large,TRBD2,TRBV7-9,TRBJ2-5,TGTGCCAGCAGCGTTAGCGGGGGGATACAAGAGACCCAGTACTTC,CASSVSGGIQETQYF
.,TRBD2,TRBV4-1,TRBJ2-2,TGCGCCAGCAGCCAAGGTCTAGCGGGCACCGGGGAGCTGTTTTTT,CASSQGLAGTGELFF
.,.,TRBV7-9,TRBJ2-7,TGTGCCAGCAGCTTTTCGGCCAATTGGGAAAGCTCCTACGAGCAGTACTTC,CASSFSANWESSYEQYF
.,.,TRBV7-9,TRBJ1-1,TGTGCCAGCAGCTTAATCGGGGGGCCAGGGGCGAACACTGAAGCTTTCTTT,CASSLIGGPGANTEAFF
.,.,TRBV29-1,TRBJ1-2,TGCAGCGCTTGGGCCCCGGACAGTGTTAATGACTACACCTTC,CSAWAPDSVNDYTF
.,.,TRBV7-9,TRBJ1-2,TGTGCCAGCAGCCGTGACAGGACCCCCCAGGGCGGCTACACCTTC,CASSRDRTPQGGYTF
.,.,TRBV2,TRBJ2-7,TGTGCCAGCGGAAGGACGGGTTACGAGCAGTACTTC,CASGRTGYEQYF
.,.,TRBV6-5,TRBJ1-1,TGTGCCAGCAGTTCCCCTTTGAACACTGAAGCTTTCTTT,CASSSPLNTEAFF
.,.,TRBV5-3,TRBJ1-1,TGTGCCAGAAGCTTGGGGCAGAAACAAGAGAACACTGAAGCTTTCTTT,CARSLGQKQENTEAFF
.,.,TRBV27,TRBJ2-5,TGTGCCAGCCGGGTGCTCAGGGGAGGGCAAGAGACCCAGTACTTC,CASRVLRGGQETQYF
few,.,TRBV6-6,TRBJ1-2,TGTGCCAGCAGTTACCCTGGCACCTTC,CASSYPGTF
once,.,TRBV30,TRBJ1-2,TGTGCCTGGACCCAACAGGGTACCTATGGCTACACCTTC,CAWTQQGTYGYTF
once,.,TRBV7-8,TRBJ2-2,TGTGCCAGCAGCCCGTTAACCAGCGCCACCGGGGAGCTGTTTTTT,CASSPLTSATGELFF
.,.,TRBV6-1,TRBJ2-7,TGTGCCACCGCAGATGCGGAGCAGTACTTC,CATADAEQYF
.,.,TRBV29-1,TRBJ1-3,TGCAGCGCAATTACGGACCTCTCTGGAAACACCATATATTTT,CSAITDLSGNTIYF
.,.,TRBV10-3,TRBJ2-2,TGTGCCATCAGTGAGTCGACTCGATCCGGGGAGCTGTTTTTT,CAISESTRSGELFF
.,.,TRBV7-9,TRBJ1-1,TGTGCCAGCAGCTTAGCCCCAGAAGCTTTCTTT,CASSLAPEAFF
.,.,TRBV20-1,TRBJ2-7,TGCAGTGCTAGACACAACTACGAGCAGTACTTC,CSARHNYEQYF
.,.,TRBV10-1,TRBJ1-2,TGCGCCACCATAACGAAAGGACAGCTCTATGGCTACACCTTC,CATITKGQLYGYTF
.,.,TRBV9,TRBJ2-7,TGTGCCAGCAGCGTAGATCCCACTTCCGGGAGCTACGAGCAGTACTTC,CASSVDPTSGSYEQYF
.,TRBD1,TRBV5-1,TRBJ1-2,TGCGCCAGCAGTACAAGGACAGGAAACTATGGCTACACCTTC,CASSTRTGNYGYTF
.,TRBD1,TRBV30,TRBJ2-4,TGTGCCTGGAGTCCTACCGCGACGGCAGGGGGCCCTCGGGGAGCCAAAAACATTCAGTACTTC,CAWSPTATAGGPRGAKNIQYF
.,.,TRBV15,TRBJ2-7,TGTGCCACCAGCAGAGAAGTACACTACGAGCAGTACTTC,CATSREVHYEQYF
.,.,TRBV2,TRBJ2-1,TGTGCCAGCAGTGGAGGGCGGACCGACAATGAGCAGTTCTTC,CASSGGRTDNEQFF